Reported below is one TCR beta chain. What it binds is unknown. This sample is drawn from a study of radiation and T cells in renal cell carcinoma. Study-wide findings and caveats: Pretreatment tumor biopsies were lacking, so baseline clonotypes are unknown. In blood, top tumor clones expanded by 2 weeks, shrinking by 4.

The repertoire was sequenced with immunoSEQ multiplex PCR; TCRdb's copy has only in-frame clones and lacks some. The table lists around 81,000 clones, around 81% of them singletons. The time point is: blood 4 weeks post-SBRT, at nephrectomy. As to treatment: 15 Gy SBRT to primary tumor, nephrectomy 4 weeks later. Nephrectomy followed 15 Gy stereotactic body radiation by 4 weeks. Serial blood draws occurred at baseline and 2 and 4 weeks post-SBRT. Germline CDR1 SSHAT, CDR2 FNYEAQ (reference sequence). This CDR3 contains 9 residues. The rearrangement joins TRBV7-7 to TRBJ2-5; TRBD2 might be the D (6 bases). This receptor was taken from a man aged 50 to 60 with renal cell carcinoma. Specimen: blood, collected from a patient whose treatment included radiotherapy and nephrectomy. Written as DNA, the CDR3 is TGTGCAGCGGGAGAGACCCAGTACTTC. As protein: CAAGETQYF.